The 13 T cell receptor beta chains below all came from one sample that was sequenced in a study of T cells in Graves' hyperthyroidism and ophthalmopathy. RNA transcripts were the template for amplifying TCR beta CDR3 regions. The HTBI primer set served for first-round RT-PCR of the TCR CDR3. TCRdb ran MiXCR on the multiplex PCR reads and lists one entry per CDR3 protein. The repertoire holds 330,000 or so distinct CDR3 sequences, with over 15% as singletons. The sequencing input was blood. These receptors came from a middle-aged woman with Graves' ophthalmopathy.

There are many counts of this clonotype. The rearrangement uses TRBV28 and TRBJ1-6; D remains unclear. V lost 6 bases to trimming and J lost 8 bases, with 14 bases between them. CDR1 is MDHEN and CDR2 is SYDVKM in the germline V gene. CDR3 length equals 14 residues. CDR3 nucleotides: TGTGCCAGCAGCCCTGCAGGCGGGCATTCACCCCTCCACTTT. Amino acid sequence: CASSPAGGHSPLHF.

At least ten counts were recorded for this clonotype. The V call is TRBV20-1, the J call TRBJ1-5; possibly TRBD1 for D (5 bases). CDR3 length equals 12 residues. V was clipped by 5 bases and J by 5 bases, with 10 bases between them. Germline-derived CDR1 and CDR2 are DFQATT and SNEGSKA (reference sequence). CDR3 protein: CSAGGSYQPQHF. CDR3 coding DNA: TGCAGTGCTGGGGGAAGTTATCAGCCCCAGCATTTT.

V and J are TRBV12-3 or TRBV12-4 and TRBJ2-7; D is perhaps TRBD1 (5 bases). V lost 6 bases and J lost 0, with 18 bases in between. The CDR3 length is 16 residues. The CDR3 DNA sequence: TGTGCCAGCAGCTTAAGGAGTGGACATTCCTCCTACGAGCAGTACTTC. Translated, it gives CASSLRSGHSSYEQYF.

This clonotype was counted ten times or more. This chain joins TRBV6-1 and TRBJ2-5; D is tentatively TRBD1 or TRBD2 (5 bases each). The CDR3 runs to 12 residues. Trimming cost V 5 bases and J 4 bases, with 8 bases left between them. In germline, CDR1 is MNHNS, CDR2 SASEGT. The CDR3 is CASSRDRETQYF. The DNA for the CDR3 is TGTGCCAGCAGTCGGGACCGAGAGACCCAGTACTTC.

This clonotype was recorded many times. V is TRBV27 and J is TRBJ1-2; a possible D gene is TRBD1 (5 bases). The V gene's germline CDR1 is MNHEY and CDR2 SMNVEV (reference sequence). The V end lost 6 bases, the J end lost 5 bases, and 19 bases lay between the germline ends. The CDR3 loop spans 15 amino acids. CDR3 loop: CASSLRGRSHYGYTF. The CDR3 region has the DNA TGTGCCAGCAGCCTCCGGGGACGCTCCCATTATGGCTACACCTTC.

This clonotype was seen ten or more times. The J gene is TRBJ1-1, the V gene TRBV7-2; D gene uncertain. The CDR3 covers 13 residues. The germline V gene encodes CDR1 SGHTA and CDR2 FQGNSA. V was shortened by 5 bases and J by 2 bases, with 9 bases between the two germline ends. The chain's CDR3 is CASSQDGNTEAFF. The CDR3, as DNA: TGTGCCAGCAGCCAGGACGGAAACACTGAAGCTTTCTTT.

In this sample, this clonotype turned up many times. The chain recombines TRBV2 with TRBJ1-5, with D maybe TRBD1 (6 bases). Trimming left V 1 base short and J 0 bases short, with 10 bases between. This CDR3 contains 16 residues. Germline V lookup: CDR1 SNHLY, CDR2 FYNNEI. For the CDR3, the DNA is TGTGCCAGCAGTGAAGGGACAGATTATAGCAATCAGCCCCAGCATTTT. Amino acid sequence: CASSEGTDYSNQPQHF.

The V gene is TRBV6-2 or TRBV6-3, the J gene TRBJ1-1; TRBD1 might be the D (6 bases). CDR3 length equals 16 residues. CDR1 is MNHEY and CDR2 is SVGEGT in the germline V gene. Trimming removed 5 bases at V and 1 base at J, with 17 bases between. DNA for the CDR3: TGTGCCAGCAGTCCTGAAAGGACAGCGAAGAACACTGAAGCTTTCTTT. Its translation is CASSPERTAKNTEAFF.

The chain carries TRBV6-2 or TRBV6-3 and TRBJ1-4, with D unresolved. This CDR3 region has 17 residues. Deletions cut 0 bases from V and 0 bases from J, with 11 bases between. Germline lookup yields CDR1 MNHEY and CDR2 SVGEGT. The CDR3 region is CASSYSIPEATNEKLFF. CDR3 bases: TGTGCCAGCAGTTACTCGATCCCAGAGGCAACTAATGAAAAACTGTTTTTT.

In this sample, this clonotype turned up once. The DNA of the CDR3 is TGCAGTGCTAAAACAGGGGAAGGTCAGCCCCAGCATTTT. Translating it yields CSAKTGEGQPQHF. The chain employs TRBV20-1 and TRBJ1-5; 7 nucleotides line up with TRBD1. In germline, CDR1 is DFQATT, CDR2 SNEGSKA (reference sequence). The V and J ends lost 4 bases and 6 bases, in that order; junction bases with no gene match: 6. The length of the CDR3 is 13 residues.

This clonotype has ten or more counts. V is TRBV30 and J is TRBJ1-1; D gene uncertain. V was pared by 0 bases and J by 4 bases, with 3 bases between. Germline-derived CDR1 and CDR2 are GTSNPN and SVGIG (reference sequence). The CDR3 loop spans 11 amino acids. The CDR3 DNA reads TGTGCCTGGAGTGTACCCACTGAAGCTTTCTTT. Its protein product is CAWSVPTEAFF.

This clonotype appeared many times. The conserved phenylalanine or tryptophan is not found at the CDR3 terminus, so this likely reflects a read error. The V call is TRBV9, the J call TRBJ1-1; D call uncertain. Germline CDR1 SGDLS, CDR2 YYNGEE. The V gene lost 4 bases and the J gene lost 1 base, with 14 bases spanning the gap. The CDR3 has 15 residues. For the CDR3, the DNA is TGTGCCAGCAGCCCCCATCGAGGAGCGAACACTGAAGCTTTCCTT. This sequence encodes CASSPHRGANTEAFL.

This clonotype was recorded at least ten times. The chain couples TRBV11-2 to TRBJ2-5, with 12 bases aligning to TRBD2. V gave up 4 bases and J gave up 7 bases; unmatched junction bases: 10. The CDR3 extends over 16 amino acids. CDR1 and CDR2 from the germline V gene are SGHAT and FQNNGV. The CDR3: CASSSTLAGGTGTQYF. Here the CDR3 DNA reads TGTGCCAGCAGCTCGACTCTAGCGGGAGGGACCGGGACCCAGTACTTC.